This T cell receptor beta chain was retrieved from a study of control samples from healthy donors and cancer patients (dated by TCRdb to 2018 to 2020). Remarks on this clone: Its antigen specificity is not known. No clone much larger than this one lies a single base away; base qualities are absent.

Taken from the germline V gene, the CDR1 and CDR2 loops are SQVTM and ANQGSEA. Relative to germline, V is 6 bases shorter and J is 0 bases shorter, with 18 bases between their ends. From its cysteine to its phenylalanine, the CDR3 spans 16 amino acids. The entry retains the CDR3 DNA only, 48 bases that are in frame from base 1. The method behind the library was the immunoSEQ multiplex PCR assay. Held by TCRdb, this immuneACCESS table contains in-frame sequences only and omits some clones. Under half of the omission traces to an unresolved V gene where checked; the cause of the rest is unknown. For this sample there are some 100,000 clones; about 90% appear just once. The ten biggest clones cover about 18% of the sample.

The receptor chain draws on TRBV29-1 and TRBJ2-1; the D segment cannot be called with confidence. The clonotype comes from a woman aged 50 to 65 in good health. Sequenced material: blood. The CDR3 is CSVRPHNGASYNEQFF. The DNA is as follows: TGCAGCGTCCGCCCCCATAACGGAGCCTCCTACAATGAGCAGTTCTTC.